The next 18 T cell receptor beta chains were all read from a single sample in a study of shared clonotypes between healthy human individuals. Terminally differentiated effector memory CD45RA+ cells were excluded from the naive CD8 cells, which were CD45RO-negative and positively selected for CCR7. The data were produced by immunoSEQ multiplex PCR, yet TCRdb's version contains in-frame clones alone and is incomplete. In the table there are 650,000 to 800,000 clones, around 92% of which are singletons. Sequenced material: naive CD8+ T cells sorted from blood. The receptors were gathered from a man aged 30 to 45 in good health.

V is TRBV29-1 and J is TRBJ2-7; 7 bases agree with TRBD1. Germline V CDR1 and CDR2: SQVTM, ANQGSEA. V was clipped by 3 bases and J by 2 bases; unmatched bases: 7. CDR3 length: 14 amino acids. The CDR3 nucleotides read TGCAGCGTTGACCCCGGGGACAGTGCCTACGAGCAGTACTTC. It encodes CSVDPGDSAYEQYF.

Details on this clone: A junction end diverges from the germline sequence, so it may reflect a read error. The V call is TRBV28, the J call TRBJ1-2, with D perhaps matching TRBD1 (6 bases). This CDR3 has 13 amino acids. Germline CDR1 reads MDHEN; CDR2 reads SYDVKM. CDR3 loop: CASSSYERTVSLF. DNA for the CDR3: TGTGCCAGCAGTTCCTACGAGAGGACAGTTTCCCTCTTC.

V usage is TRBV29-1 and J usage is TRBJ1-2, with a possible D match to TRBD1 (5 bases). The CDR3 extends over 15 amino acids. Germline V lookup: CDR1 SQVTM, CDR2 ANQGSEA. V was shortened by 4 bases and J by 4 bases, with 19 bases between the two germline ends. The CDR3 sequence: CSVVEAGDALYGYTF. CDR3 DNA sequence: TGCAGCGTTGTGGAGGCCGGGGACGCACTCTATGGCTACACCTTC.

This clone showed up just a few times. The chain is built from TRBV9 and TRBJ1-1; tentative D call: TRBD1 (5 bases). This CDR3 has 14 residues. CDR1 SGDLS and CDR2 YYNGEE come from the germline V gene. Trimming took 0 bases from V and 3 from J, leaving 9 bases between them. This CDR3 is CASSVAGTDTEAFF. CDR3 DNA: TGTGCCAGCAGCGTAGCCGGGACGGACACTGAAGCTTTCTTT. Full variable domain (rest looked up from reference TRBV9 and TRBJ1-1): DSGVTQTPKHLITATGQRVTLRCSPRSGDLSVYWYQQSLDQGLQFLIQYYNGEERAKGNILERFSAQQFPDLHSELNLSSLELGDSALYFCASSVAGTDTEAFFGQGTRLTVV.

The chain combines TRBV9 with TRBJ2-3, with a possible D match to TRBD2 (7 bases). This CDR3 is built from 15 residues. Looked up from germline, CDR1 is SGDLS and CDR2 is YYNGEE. Trimming cost V 2 bases and J 3 bases, with 13 bases left between them. As DNA, the CDR3 is TGTGCCAGCAGCGTGGGAGGGGGAACTACAGATACGCAGTATTTT. Amino acid sequence: CASSVGGGTTDTQYF.

The DNA of the CDR3 is TGTGCCAGTAGTCCTCAGGGTGGGCGGAGGTACAATGAGCAGTTCTTC. The encoded protein is CASSPQGGRRYNEQFF. The V gene is TRBV19, the J gene TRBJ2-1; the D call may be TRBD1 or TRBD2 (5 bases each). CDR1 LNHDA and CDR2 SQIVND come from the germline V gene (reference sequence). This CDR3 spans 16 amino acids. V was pared by 5 bases and J by 4 bases, with 18 bases between.

V and J are TRBV29-1 and TRBJ1-2, with a tentative D call TRBD1 (5 bases). Germline V gives CDR1 SQVTM, CDR2 ANQGSEA. V was clipped by 3 bases and J by 7 bases, with 24 bases between them. The CDR3 sequence is 16 residues long. Written as DNA, the CDR3 is TGCAGCGTTGAGGGATTAGTAGGGACTCCACGGGGTGGCTACACCTTC. It encodes CSVEGLVGTPRGGYTF.

The genes are TRBV5-1 and TRBJ1-1, with TRBD1 identical over 9 bases. Per the germline V gene, CDR1 is SGHRS and CDR2 is YFSETQ. Germline trimming cut 2 bases from V and 5 bases from J; bases unmatched to any gene: 10. This CDR3 spans 16 amino acids. In DNA form, the CDR3 reads TGCGCCAGCAGCTTAGCACAGGGGGCAATGGGGACTGAAGCTTTCTTT. Translated: CASSLAQGAMGTEAFF.

For this clone: Other DNA sequences in this specimen translate into the identical CDR3. CDR3 amino acids: CASSQGPGSTDTQYF. DNA for the CDR3: TGCGCCAGCAGCCAAGGTCCGGGGAGCACAGATACGCAGTATTTT. The rearrangement joins TRBV4-1 to TRBJ2-3, with D perhaps TRBD2 (5 bases). This CDR3 is built from 15 residues. Deletions cut 1 base from V and 0 bases from J, with 8 bases between. The germline CDR1 and CDR2 sequences are MGHRA and YSYEKL.

V usage is TRBV7-8 and J usage is TRBJ2-1, with a weak D call TRBD2 (6 bases). V was clipped by 5 bases and J by 6 bases, with 17 bases between them. The germline V gene has CDR1 SGHVS and CDR2 FQNEAQ. The CDR3 is 15 residues long. DNA for the CDR3: TGTGCCAGCAGCCCCACCCTGGCGGGACTCAATGAGCAGTTCTTC. Its translation is CASSPTLAGLNEQFF.

The rearrangement uses TRBV27 and TRBJ1-5; perhaps TRBD1 as D (6 bases). The CDR3 totals 14 residues. With 5 bases removed from V and 7 bases from J, the gap between germline ends came to 15 bases. Germline V gene data show CDR1 as MNHEY and CDR2 as SMNVEV (reference sequence). The CDR3 region has the DNA TGTGCCAGCAGTACACAGGGAGTGCGACAGCCCCAGCATTTT. Its translation is CASSTQGVRQPQHF.

The chain recombines TRBV29-1 with TRBJ2-3; the match to TRBD1 covers 7 bases. This CDR3 comprises 14 residues. J was trimmed by 4 bases and V by 4 bases; bases with no gene match: 8. Germline CDR1 reads SQVTM; CDR2 reads ANQGSEA. CDR3: CSVAIQGIADTQYF. The DNA for the CDR3 is TGCAGCGTTGCGATACAGGGGATCGCAGATACGCAGTATTTT.

J is TRBJ2-7 and V is TRBV5-4, with 11 bases that match TRBD1. The CDR3 has 15 residues. Germline V gives CDR1 SGHNT, CDR2 YYREEE (reference sequence). The V segment lost 0 bases and the J segment 2 bases; nucleotides outside the gene matches: 1. CDR3 DNA: TGTGCCAGCAGCTTGGCGGGACAGGGGGCCTACGAGCAGTACTTC. It codes for CASSLAGQGAYEQYF.

A remark on this clone: This same CDR3 is encoded by further DNA sequences in the sample. The CDR3 coding sequence is TGTGCCAGCAGCTCCACAGGGGGCAGATCCTACGAGCAGTACTTC. This sequence encodes CASSSTGGRSYEQYF. The J gene is TRBJ2-7, the V gene TRBV7-9; 9 nucleotides match TRBD1. Germline CDR1 is SEHNR and CDR2 is FQNEAQ (reference sequence). This CDR3 comprises 15 residues. The junction had 5 bases not matched to a gene; V was cut back by 4 bases and J by 1 base.

The rearrangement joins TRBV7-9 to TRBJ1-2; 8 bases are shared with TRBD1. The CDR3 runs to 13 residues. Trimming removed 5 bases from V and 8 bases from J; junction bases left unmatched: 7. Germline CDR1 reads SEHNR; CDR2 reads FQNEAQ (reference sequence). DNA of the CDR3: TGTGCCAGCAGCCCAAGACAGGGGTACGGCTACACCTTC. It codes for CASSPRQGYGYTF.

This clone was seen once. V gene TRBV19 combines with J gene TRBJ2-7, with 10 bases lining up with TRBD1. Germline V gene data show CDR1 as LNHDA and CDR2 as SQIVND (reference sequence). This CDR3 has 17 residues. J was trimmed by 3 bases and V by 3 bases; bases with no gene match: 11. The CDR3 DNA is TGTGCCAGTAGTATCGAAACCGGGACAGGGGTGGGCTACGAGCAGTACTTC. Its protein product is CASSIETGTGVGYEQYF.

V gene TRBV10-3 combines with J gene TRBJ2-5, with TRBD2 matching 11 bases. Trimming took 5 bases from V and 5 from J; bases not matched to a gene: 7. Germline CDR1 is ENHRY and CDR2 is SYGVKD. This CDR3 has 15 residues. The CDR3: CAISWTSGPSETQYF. The CDR3 nucleotides read TGTGCCATCAGTTGGACTAGCGGGCCTTCGGAGACCCAGTACTTC.

V usage is TRBV2 and J usage is TRBJ2-1; weak D call: TRBD1 (6 bases). There are 16 residues in the CDR3. Trimming left V 6 bases short and J 1 base short, with 16 bases between. Germline-derived CDR1 and CDR2 are SNHLY and FYNNEI. CDR3: CASSSRTAPSYNEQFF. The CDR3 nucleotides are TGTGCCAGCAGCTCCCGGACAGCCCCATCCTACAATGAGCAGTTCTTC.